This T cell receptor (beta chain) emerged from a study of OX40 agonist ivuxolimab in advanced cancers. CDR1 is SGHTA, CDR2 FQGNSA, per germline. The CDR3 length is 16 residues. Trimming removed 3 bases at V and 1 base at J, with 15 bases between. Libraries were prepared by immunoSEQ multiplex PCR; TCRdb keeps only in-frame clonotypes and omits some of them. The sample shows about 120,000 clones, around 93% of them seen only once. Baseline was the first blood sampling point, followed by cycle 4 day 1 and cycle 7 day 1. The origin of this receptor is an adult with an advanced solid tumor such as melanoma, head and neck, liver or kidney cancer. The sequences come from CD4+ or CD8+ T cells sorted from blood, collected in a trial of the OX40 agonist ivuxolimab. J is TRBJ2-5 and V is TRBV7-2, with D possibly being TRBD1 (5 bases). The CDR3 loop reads CASSLRGRAFQETQYF. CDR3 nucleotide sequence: TGTGCCAGCAGCTTGCGAGGCAGGGCGTTCCAAGAGACCCAGTACTTC.